Listed below are T cell receptor beta chains from one sample, sequenced in a study of shared clonotypes between healthy human individuals. TCRdb keeps only in-frame clones here, not all; method: immunoSEQ multiplex PCR. The repertoire holds 2 million to 2.5 million clones, with 85% to 95% as singletons. Sample: naive CD4+ T cells from PBMCs. The receptor source for this set is a man younger than 35 in good health. Some clones in this sample may be carry-over from other donors' samples. CDR3s include the opening cysteine and the closing phenylalanine or tryptophan. A D gene is named only where the DNA matches it firmly.

CDR3nt	CDR3aa	d_gene	v_gene	j_gene
TGTGCCAGCAGCCCGCGAGGGACAGAGCCGTATGGCTACACCTTC	CASSPRGTEPYGYTF	TRBD1	TRBV7-2	TRBJ1-2
TGTGCCATCCGCCGGGACAGGGGTTTCGATGAGCAGTTCTTC	CAIRRDRGFDEQFF	TRBD1	TRBV10-3	TRBJ2-1
TGTGCCAGCAGCGTCGGGACTAGCGGGAGGGAAGAGACCCAGTACTTC	CASSVGTSGREETQYF	TRBD2	TRBV5-8	TRBJ2-5
TGTGCCAGCAGCTTGACTACCCAAGAGACCCAGTACTTC	CASSLTTQETQYF	NA	TRBV7-2	TRBJ2-5
TGTGCCAGCCGGGGAGGGTCACTGAACACTGAAGCTTTCTTT	CASRGGSLNTEAFF	NA	TRBV28	TRBJ1-1
TGCGCCAGCTCACGGGCCGGAAATCAGCCCCAGCATTTT	CASSRAGNQPQHF	NA	TRBV5-1	TRBJ1-5
TGTGCCAGCAGCGGATCGGTTTACTACGAGCAGTACTTC	CASSGSVYYEQYF	NA	TRBV14	TRBJ2-7
TGTGCCAGCAGTTTAAGAGGGACTTATAACTATGGCTACACCTTC	CASSLRGTYNYGYTF	NA	TRBV28	TRBJ1-2
TGTGCCAGCAGTGAATATTACGGCGACTATGGCTACACCTTC	CASSEYYGDYGYTF	NA	TRBV25-1	TRBJ1-2
TGTGCCAGCAGAAACGGGGGCGTGTATTTT	CASRNGGVYF	NA	TRBV11-2	TRBJ2-3
TGTGCCAGCAGCGATACCTACCGGGGACAGGGGAAGGAGCAGTACTTC	CASSDTYRGQGKEQYF	TRBD1	TRBV7-9	TRBJ2-7
TGCGCCAGCAGCTTGGATCCGGCCACTGAAGCTTTCTTT	CASSLDPATEAFF	NA	TRBV5-1	TRBJ1-1
TGTGCCAGCAGCTCTTTTCAGAGTCAGCCCCAGCATTTT	CASSSFQSQPQHF	NA	TRBV7-2	TRBJ1-5
TGTGCCTGGAGTGTAAACTCTGGAAACACCATATATTTT	CAWSVNSGNTIYF	NA	TRBV30	TRBJ1-3
TGTGCCAGCAGCGCCTCCAGACAGGGGATTCGGCAGTACTTC	CASSASRQGIRQYF	TRBD1	TRBV6-1	TRBJ2-7